One sample yielded the 8 T cell receptor beta chains listed below, sequenced in a study of blood T cell repertoires in COVID-19. Clones were sequenced by immunoSEQ multiplex PCR, and TCRdb holds only the in-frame ones, with some missing. The table shows 70,000 to 95,000 clones, with roughly 90% occurring only once. Sequenced material: peripheral blood. The receptors stem from a man aged 45-65 years with COVID-19, enrolled during active disease.

V gene TRBV19 combines with J gene TRBJ2-2, with D tentatively TRBD1 (6 bases). The CDR3 loop spans 14 amino acids. V lost 6 bases, J lost 1 base, and 9 bases lay in between. The germline V gene has CDR1 LNHDA and CDR2 SQIVND (reference sequence). CDR3 nucleotides: TGTGCCAGTAGGAAACAGGGGAACACCGGGGAGCTGTTTTTT. It specifies CASRKQGNTGELFF.

The chain uses TRBV2 and TRBJ1-1; D is uncertain. This CDR3 spans 17 amino acids. The germline V gene encodes CDR1 SNHLY and CDR2 FYNNEI. V was clipped by 6 bases and J by 12 bases, with 32 bases between them. CDR3 DNA sequence: TGTGCCAGCAGAAGAATACCCCTGGCCAGTTCTAGTGTGGTTACTTTCTTT. This sequence encodes CASRRIPLASSSVVTFF.

This rearrangement joins TRBV5-6 to TRBJ2-3, with D perhaps matching TRBD2 (7 bases). This CDR3 has 17 residues. From germline, CDR1 is SGHDT and CDR2 YYEEEE. V lost 0 bases to trimming and J lost 0 bases, with 14 bases between them. The CDR3 protein is CASSLDLAGASTDTQYF. The CDR3 nucleotides are TGTGCCAGCAGCTTGGATCTGGCGGGGGCGAGCACAGATACGCAGTATTTT. The full variable domain, in which reference TRBV5-6 and TRBJ2-3 provide the parts outside the CDR3, is DAGVTQSPTHLIKTRGQQVTLRCSPKSGHDTVSWYQQALGQGPQFIFQYYEEEERQRGNFPDRFSGHQFPNYSSELNVNALLLGDSALYLCASSLDLAGASTDTQYFGPGTRLTVL.

The J gene is TRBJ1-3, the V gene TRBV28, with D hard to call. There are 17 residues in the CDR3. CDR1 is MDHEN and CDR2 is SYDVKM in the germline V gene. V was shortened by 2 bases and J by 0 bases, with 14 bases between the two germline ends. DNA for the CDR3: TGTGCCAGCAGTTTAAGCCCAGCAGGATCCTCTGGAAACACCATATATTTT. The encoded protein is CASSLSPAGSSGNTIYF.

This chain connects TRBV13 to TRBJ1-2; 7 bases are a match to TRBD1. The CDR3 has 13 residues. Germline CDR1 and CDR2: PRHDT and FYEKMQ (reference sequence). Trimming at V came to 4 bases and at J to 13 bases, leaving 12 bases not matched to a gene. The CDR3 here is CASSSILTSGGTF. The CDR3 bases are TGTGCCAGCAGCTCAATACTAACCTCAGGGGGCACCTTC.

The V gene is TRBV6-5, the J gene TRBJ1-2; 8 bases match TRBD1. The CDR3 loop spans 15 amino acids. The trim removed 4 bases at V and 4 bases at J, leaving 8 bases unmatched. Germline lookup yields CDR1 MNHEY and CDR2 SVGAGI. In DNA form, the CDR3 reads TGTGCCAGCAGTTCCCCGGGACAGGCCTTCTATGGCTACACCTTC. This sequence encodes CASSSPGQAFYGYTF.

The chain carries TRBV6-1 and TRBJ2-7; the match to TRBD2 covers 8 bases. V lost 5 bases and J lost 0; bases outside the gene matches: 6. This CDR3 contains 15 residues. CDR1 is MNHNS, CDR2 SASEGT, per germline. The CDR3 DNA reads as TGTGCCAGCAGTCGCCGGGGGGGTAACTCCTACGAGCAGTACTTC. Its protein product is CASSRRGGNSYEQYF.

V and J are TRBV30 and TRBJ2-7, with 7 nucleotides matching TRBD1. The trim removed 2 bases at V and 6 bases at J, leaving 4 bases unmatched. Per germline, CDR1 GTSNPN and CDR2 SVGIG (reference sequence). The CDR3 runs 12 residues. This chain's CDR3 is CAWSNRGSEQYF. Written as DNA, the CDR3 is TGTGCCTGGAGTAACAGGGGCTCCGAGCAGTACTTC.